This T cell receptor (beta chain) was recorded in a study of PD-1 blockade in classical Hodgkin lymphoma. The CDR3 runs 16 residues. Germline values: CDR1 SSHAT, CDR2 FNYEAQ (reference sequence). Study results and caveats: CD8+ TCR diversity did not rise significantly by C4D1, unlike CD4+. Partial responders and progressors had significantly lower baseline TCR diversity.

Time point in this sample: cycle 4 day 1 (C4D1), after 5 to 7 weeks of nivolumab. Every single patient, without exception, relapsed after autologous stem cell transplantation, and brentuximab vedotin exposure varied. Under best response, outcomes were complete response, partial response or progressive disease. Worth noting for this clone: The antigen remains unidentified. A junction boundary mismatches the germline segment, possibly from a read error.

Libraries were prepared by immunoSEQ multiplex PCR; TCRdb keeps only in-frame clonotypes and omits some of them. The table has 90,000 to 140,000 clones, roughly nine tenths seen once. The rearrangement joins TRBV7-7 to TRBJ2-5; a weak D match, TRBD2 (6 bases). The TCR comes from a human donor with classical Hodgkin lymphoma. The sample consisted of peripheral blood mononuclear cells (PBMCs), taken before the fourth cycle of nivolumab. The CDR3, as DNA: TGTGCTAGCAGCAGAAAGACGGGGGTGGGCCAAGAGACCCAGTACTTC. This encodes CASSRKTGVGQETQYF. The entire variable domain, with the rest obtained from reference TRBV7-7 and TRBJ2-5, is as follows: GAGVSQSPRYKVTKRGQDVTLRCDPISSHATLYWYQQALGQGPEFLTYFNYEAQPDKSGLPSDRFSAERPEGSISTLTIQRTEQRDSAMYRCASSRKTGVGQETQYFGPGTRLLVL.